The TCR beta chain under discussion was sequenced for a study of regulatory T cells in long-lasting Graves disease. Time point noted: newly diagnosed GD, antithyroid drugs for less than 3 months. PBMC RNA served as the TCR library source. At least ten counts were recorded for this clonotype. The CDR3 totals 16 residues. V dropped 8 bases and J dropped 0 bases, with 20 bases sitting between them. Germline CDR1 and CDR2: SGHAT and FQNNGV. According to the study, TCR beta libraries were built with iRepertoire HTBI primers and CDR3-region Arm-PCR. MiXCR, run by TCRdb on the multiplex PCR reads, gives a single entry per CDR3 protein. This sample has 350,000 to 550,000 distinct CDR3 sequences, with about 14% found just once. The same sample was also used in a study of T cells in Graves' hyperthyroidism and ophthalmopathy.

This chain uses TRBV11-2 with TRBJ2-7; D remains ambiguous. This sample comprised peripheral blood mononuclear cells (PBMCs), obtained at new diagnosis, from a patient treated with antithyroid drugs. The sequence was obtained from a woman aged 50 to 65 with Graves disease. The CDR3 DNA sequence: TGTGCCAGCGCCACCGAGAAAGTAGTGTCCTCCTACGAGCAGTACTTC. Protein: CASATEKVVSSYEQYF.